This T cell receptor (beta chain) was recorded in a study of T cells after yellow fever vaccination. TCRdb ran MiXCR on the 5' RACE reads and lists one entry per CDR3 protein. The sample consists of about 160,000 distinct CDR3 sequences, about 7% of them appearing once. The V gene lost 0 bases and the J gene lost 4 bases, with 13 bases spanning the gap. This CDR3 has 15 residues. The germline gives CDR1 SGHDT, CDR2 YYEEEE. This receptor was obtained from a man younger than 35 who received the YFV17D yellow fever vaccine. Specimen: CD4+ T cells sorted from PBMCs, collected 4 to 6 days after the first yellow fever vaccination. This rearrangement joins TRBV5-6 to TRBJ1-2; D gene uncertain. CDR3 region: CASSLGTAELYGYTF. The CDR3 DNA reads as TGTGCCAGCAGCTTGGGAACAGCCGAACTCTATGGCTACACCTTC.